This T cell receptor beta chain is drawn from a study of shared clonotypes between healthy human individuals. The run depth of the assay was deep. The assay was immunoSEQ multiplex PCR, and TCRdb's table has in-frame clones only and misses some. Of around 1.9 million clones in the sample, about 93% were seen once. The CDR3 runs 13 residues. V was shortened by 5 bases and J by 4 bases, with 10 bases between the two germline ends. Germline V lookup: CDR1 SGHVS, CDR2 FQNEAQ. Naive CD8 cells lacked CD45RO and underwent positive selection for CCR7, leaving out terminally differentiated effector memory CD45RA+ cells.

This receptor was identified in a young man in good health. Some clones in this sample may be carry-over from other donors' samples. The chain joins TRBV7-8 to TRBJ2-3; D not resolved. Sequencing was performed on naive CD8+ T cells from PBMCs. The CDR3, as DNA: TGTGCCAGCAGCCCCCTCCTCTCAGATACGCAGTATTTT. The encoded protein is CASSPLLSDTQYF.